Sequencing of this T cell receptor beta chain was carried out in a study of shared clonotypes between healthy human individuals. Germline V gives CDR1 MGHRA, CDR2 YSYEKL. The CDR3 has 14 residues. J gave up 2 bases and V 0 bases, and 0 bases lay outside the gene matches. In its sample, this clone was seen a few times. As yet, its antigen is unknown. The study's findings and limits: The study found lower generation probabilities in non-shared clonotypes than in those shared by all four donors. Naive subsets generally exceeded memory subsets in estimated richness.

The assay was immunoSEQ multiplex PCR, and TCRdb's table has in-frame clones only and misses some. The sample contains 70,000 to 95,000 clones, about 61% of which appear only once. The chain links TRBV4-1 to TRBJ2-7, with TRBD1 matching 8 bases. This clonotype was sampled from a man aged 25-45 years in good health. The source material was memory CD8+ T cells sorted from blood. The sample's subset: CD45RO+ cells pooled with CCR7-negative TemRA cells. CDR3 residues: CASSQEQGAYEQYF. The CDR3, as DNA: TGCGCCAGCAGCCAAGAACAGGGGGCCTACGAGCAGTACTTC.